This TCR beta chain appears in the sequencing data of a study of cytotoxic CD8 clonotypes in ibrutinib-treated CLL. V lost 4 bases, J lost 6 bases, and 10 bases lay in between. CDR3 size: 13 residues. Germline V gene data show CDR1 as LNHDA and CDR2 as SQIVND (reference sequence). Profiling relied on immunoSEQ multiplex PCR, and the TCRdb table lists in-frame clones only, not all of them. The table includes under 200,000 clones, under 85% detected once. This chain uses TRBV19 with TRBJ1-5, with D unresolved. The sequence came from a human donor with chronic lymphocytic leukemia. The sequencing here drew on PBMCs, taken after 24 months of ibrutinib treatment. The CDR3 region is CASSNRAGQPQHF. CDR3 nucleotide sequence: TGTGCCAGTAGTAACCGGGCGGGTCAGCCCCAGCATTTT.